This paragraph covers one T cell receptor beta chain sequence. Its cognate antigen is unknown. The data belong to a study of beta chain features in type 1 diabetes. On the study more broadly: Cells sorted and examined across all samples totaled 90 million to 120 million. Notes on the study in general: Patients' naive, central memory and Treg TCRB repertoires seemed closer to one another than those of healthy donors.

Sequenced material consisted of expressed TCRB transcripts (all of the isolated RNA was reverse transcribed). Some clones are missing from TCRdb's copy, which holds only in-frame ones; the method was immunoSEQ multiplex PCR. The sample consists of a few hundred thousand clones, 10% to 15% of them appearing once. This CDR3 comprises 17 residues. With 4 bases removed from V and 8 bases from J, the gap between germline ends came to 24 bases. The germline gives CDR1 SGHTA, CDR2 FQGNSA. The origin of this receptor is a man aged 18-30 years in good health. The chain couples TRBV7-2 to TRBJ2-1; a weak D match, TRBD2 (7 bases). The sample consisted of naive CD4+ T cells from blood. CDR3 residues: CASSSYPLAGAGDEQFF. In DNA, the CDR3 is TGTGCCAGCAGCTCATACCCCCTGGCGGGGGCCGGGGATGAGCAGTTCTTC.